These 14 T cell receptor beta chains share one sample of origin, sequenced in a study of CD8 T cells in Susac syndrome. RNA in amounts of roughly 0.5 to 1 ug was reverse transcribed with random hexamers. MiXCR, applied by TCRdb to the immunoSEQ multiplex PCR reads, yields one record per CDR3 protein. The data show about 60,000 distinct CDR3 sequences, approximately 92% seen once. The material sequenced was CD8+ T cells from PBMCs. The receptors were gathered from a human donor in good health.

The chain carries TRBV6-1 and TRBJ2-2; the D gene is possibly TRBD1 (5 bases). CDR3 length: 15 amino acids. Germline V CDR1 and CDR2: MNHNS, SASEGT. V gave up 7 bases and J gave up 3 bases, with 15 bases separating them. CDR3 in DNA: TGTGCCAGCAAGATAGGGGAAGGGGACACCGGGGAGCTGTTTTTT. This codes for CASKIGEGDTGELFF.

The gene calls are TRBV5-1 and TRBJ2-7; D is unclear. Trimming took 2 bases from V and 6 from J, leaving 15 bases between them. The CDR3 contains 14 residues. CDR1 and CDR2 (germline): SGHRS, YFSETQ. CDR3 bases: TGCGCCAGCAGCTTCAACAGAGTCCCCTCCGAGCAGTACTTC. Protein product: CASSFNRVPSEQYF.

The J gene is TRBJ2-1, the V gene TRBV24-1, with 10 bases that match TRBD1. Germline trimming cut 6 bases from V and 5 bases from J; bases unmatched to any gene: 15. Germline loops: CDR1 KGHDR, CDR2 SFDVKD. The length of the CDR3 is 18 residues. The CDR3 coding sequence is TGTGCCACCAGTTCACCTTATCCGGGACAGGGGAGTAACAATGAGCAGTTCTTC. This sequence encodes CATSSPYPGQGSNNEQFF.

The V gene is TRBV2, the J gene TRBJ1-2; D not resolved. V was clipped by 8 bases and J by 2 bases, with 12 bases between them. This CDR3 is 13 amino acids long. CDR1 and CDR2 from the germline V gene are SNHLY and FYNNEI. CDR3 loop: CASDRALNYGYTF. For the CDR3, the DNA is TGTGCCAGCGACCGTGCCTTAAACTATGGCTACACCTTC.

The rearrangement joins TRBV19 to TRBJ1-1; D is perhaps TRBD1 (6 bases). This CDR3 region has 14 residues. Germline CDR1 and CDR2: LNHDA and SQIVND (reference sequence). V gave up 5 bases and J gave up 3 bases, with 13 bases separating them. The CDR3 protein is CASSPGQLYTEAFF. CDR3 bases: TGTGCCAGTAGTCCCGGACAGCTTTACACTGAAGCTTTCTTT.

The chain combines TRBV7-9 with TRBJ2-3; no clear D. CDR3 size: 15 residues. CDR1 is SEHNR and CDR2 is FQNEAQ in the germline V gene (reference sequence). V was clipped by 5 bases and J by 1 base, with 13 bases between them. The CDR3, as DNA: TGTGCCAGCAGCCCGACCGGGTTGGGCACAGATACGCAGTATTTT. It yields the protein CASSPTGLGTDTQYF.

V usage is TRBV29-1 and J usage is TRBJ2-7, with a possible D match to TRBD1 (6 bases). Trimming removed 6 bases at V and 2 bases at J, with 14 bases between. Per the germline V gene, CDR1 is SQVTM and CDR2 is ANQGSEA. The CDR3 spans 13 residues. CDR3 nucleotide sequence: TGCAGCGTGGAATCCGGGACACCCTACGAGCAGTACTTC. Translation gives CSVESGTPYEQYF.

The chain joins TRBV28 to TRBJ1-4, with 9 bases identical to TRBD1. There are 16 residues in the CDR3. V dropped 6 bases and J dropped 7; count of bases not matched to a gene: 12. Germline V gene data show CDR1 as MDHEN and CDR2 as SYDVKM. CDR3: CASSDMETGGAEKLFF. Written as DNA, the CDR3 is TGTGCCAGCAGCGACATGGAGACAGGGGGGGCTGAAAAACTGTTTTTT.

This clonotype was counted a few times. The chain recombines TRBV6-5 with TRBJ2-7; 11 nucleotides agree with TRBD1. The CDR3 has 15 residues. Trimming took 6 bases from V and 5 from J; bases not matched to a gene: 9. In germline, CDR1 is MNHEY, CDR2 SVGAGI. The chain's CDR3 is CASRRTGGERHEQYF. The CDR3 region has the DNA TGTGCCAGCAGACGGACAGGGGGCGAACGGCACGAGCAGTACTTC.

The chain carries TRBV29-1 and TRBJ2-5, with D possibly being TRBD1 or TRBD2 (5 bases each). V lost 4 bases, J lost 1 base, and 25 bases lay in between. The CDR3 is made up of 18 amino acids. Germline CDR1 is SQVTM and CDR2 is ANQGSEA. CDR3 in amino acids: CSVVPVSWDDPLQETQYF. The CDR3 bases are TGCAGCGTTGTACCGGTATCGTGGGACGACCCCCTCCAAGAGACCCAGTACTTC.

V and J are TRBV4-1 and TRBJ1-1; D call uncertain. The CDR3 extends over 15 amino acids. Trimming stripped 0 bases from V and 6 bases from J, with 14 bases between. The germline V gene encodes CDR1 MGHRA and CDR2 YSYEKL. For the CDR3, the DNA is TGCGCCAGCAGCCAAGAGAGGGCGGCGTTGGCTGAAGCTTTCTTT. It yields the protein CASSQERAALAEAFF.

The genes are TRBV2 and TRBJ2-3, with D tentatively TRBD1 (6 bases). V lost 10 bases and J 0 bases, leaving 17 bases between the germline ends. In germline, CDR1 is SNHLY, CDR2 FYNNEI. The CDR3 loop spans 15 amino acids. CDR3 sequence (DNA): TGTGCCACCCTTTACAGGGCCCCTAGCACAGATACGCAGTATTTT. This sequence encodes CATLYRAPSTDTQYF.

J is TRBJ1-1 and V is TRBV7-9; the D is unclear. Germline CDR1 SEHNR, CDR2 FQNEAQ (reference sequence). The CDR3 has 14 amino acids. Trimming shortened V by 1 base and J by 3 bases, and 9 bases separated the two germline ends. DNA for the CDR3: TGTGCCAGCAGCTTAGGATGGTCCGACACTGAAGCTTTCTTT. Its protein product is CASSLGWSDTEAFF.

This chain connects TRBV25-1 to TRBJ2-3; D is undetermined. The CDR3 has 12 amino acids. Deletions cut 5 bases from V and 6 bases from J, with 9 bases between. The germline CDR1 and CDR2 sequences are MGHDK and SYGVNS. The CDR3 sequence: CASSWTADTQYF. As DNA, the CDR3 is TGTGCCAGCAGTTGGACGGCGGATACGCAGTATTTT.